The 10 T cell receptor beta chains presented below share a single source sample, sequenced in a study of cytomegalovirus exposure and HLA in healthy donors. This PCR relied on a set of 60 Vbeta primers and 13 Jbeta primers. Using immunoSEQ multiplex PCR, the repertoire was profiled, and TCRdb retains in-frame clones only, with some absent. The sample contains over 95,000 clones, 74% of which appear only once. Sequenced sample: PBMCs. The receptors were sampled from a human donor in good health.

The chain combines TRBV19 with TRBJ1-6, with 9 positions matching TRBD1. The CDR3 loop spans 15 amino acids. Germline V CDR1 and CDR2: LNHDA, SQIVND (reference sequence). V lost 2 bases to trimming and J lost 9 bases; unmatched junction nucleotides: 5. The CDR3 is CASSIMGQGSSPLHF. The CDR3 nucleotides are TGTGCCAGTAGTATAATGGGACAGGGTTCTTCACCCCTCCACTTT.

The chain joins TRBV6-5 to TRBJ2-1, with D possibly matching TRBD2 (5 bases). Germline V CDR1 and CDR2: MNHEY, SVGAGI. There are 14 residues in the CDR3. The V gene lost 6 bases and the J gene lost 5 bases, with 14 bases spanning the gap. The chain's CDR3 is CASRLRSGHNEQFF. The CDR3 nucleotides are TGTGCCAGCAGATTGAGGAGCGGCCACAATGAGCAGTTCTTC.

Here the CDR3 reads CASSLQPGWGLTEAFF. The CDR3 DNA sequence: TGTGCCAGCAGCCTCCAGCCAGGGTGGGGACTCACTGAAGCTTTCTTT. V gene TRBV5-6 combines with J gene TRBJ1-1; weak D call: TRBD1 (5 bases). Trimming removed 4 bases at V and 4 bases at J, with 20 bases between. The CDR3 contains 16 residues. Germline V gives CDR1 SGHDT, CDR2 YYEEEE.

The rearrangement links TRBV4-1 to TRBJ2-2; TRBD1 agrees at 8 bases. CDR3 length: 17 residues. Germline CDR1 and CDR2: MGHRA and YSYEKL. The junction had 4 bases not matched to a gene; V was cut back by 1 base and J by 0 bases. CDR3 in DNA: TGCGCCAGCAGCCAAGGGACAGGGAATTCGAACACCGGGGAGCTGTTTTTT. Translated, it gives CASSQGTGNSNTGELFF.

The chain links TRBV2 to TRBJ2-6; maybe TRBD2 (6 bases). Trimming left V 8 bases short and J 6 bases short, with 20 bases between. The germline V gene has CDR1 SNHLY and CDR2 FYNNEI. This CDR3 contains 16 residues. The CDR3 DNA is TGTGCCAGCGGCGGTGGGGAGGTAATTAAGGCCAACGTCCTGACTTTC. This gives the protein CASGGGEVIKANVLTF.

The V and J genes are TRBV7-8 and TRBJ2-1; a weak D match, TRBD2 (5 bases). The CDR3 is 15 amino acids. V gave up 2 bases and J gave up 4 bases, with 12 bases separating them. Germline V gene lookup returns CDR1 SGHVS and CDR2 FQNEAQ. The CDR3 coding sequence is TGTGCCAGCAGCTTAATTTCTAGCTCTTACAATGAGCAGTTCTTC. Its translation is CASSLISSSYNEQFF.

V gene TRBV25-1 combines with J gene TRBJ2-7, with 11 bases lining up with TRBD2. With V trimmed by 6 bases and J by 1 base, 2 bases remained unmatched. Germline V gene data show CDR1 as MGHDK and CDR2 as SYGVNS. The CDR3 runs to 14 residues. CDR3 nucleotide sequence: TGTGCCAGCAGAGGGACTAGCGGATCCTACGAGCAGTACTTC. It is translated as CASRGTSGSYEQYF.

There are a few counts of this clone. One junction end disagrees with the germline gene, perhaps due to a read error. The chain combines TRBV7-9 with TRBJ2-7; D may be TRBD2 (5 bases). The length of the CDR3 is 12 residues. The V gene's germline CDR1 is SEHNR and CDR2 FQNEAQ (reference sequence). CDR3 nucleotide sequence: TGTTCCAGCAGCCCCACGGGATACGAGCAGTACTTC. Amino acid sequence: CSSSPTGYEQYF.

CDR3 DNA sequence: TGTGCCAGCAGTTCACCGGGACTAGCGGGAGGATCCCTCGGCGAGCAGTACTTC. The encoded protein is CASSSPGLAGGSLGEQYF. The V call is TRBV28, the J call TRBJ2-7; 15 bases are shared with TRBD2. CDR3 length: 18 residues. Per the germline V gene, CDR1 is MDHEN and CDR2 is SYDVKM. J was trimmed by 6 bases and V by 4 bases; bases with no gene match: 13. Full variable domain (outside the CDR3, taken from reference TRBV28 and TRBJ2-7): DVKVTQSSRYLVKRTGEKVFLECVQDMDHENMFWYRQDPGLGLRLIYFSYDVKMKEKGDIPEGYSVSREKKERFSLILESASTNQTSMYLCASSSPGLAGGSLGEQYFGPGTRLTVT.

This sequence joins TRBV5-5 and TRBJ2-5, with D maybe TRBD2 (5 bases). The CDR3 extends over 14 amino acids. Germline V lookup: CDR1 SGHKS, CDR2 YYEKEE (reference sequence). V was clipped by 4 bases and J by 3 bases, with 13 bases between them. In nucleotides, the CDR3 is TGTGCCAGCAGCGGCCCAGGTAGCGAAGAGACCCAGTACTTC. It specifies CASSGPGSEETQYF.